This T cell receptor beta chain derives from a study of cytomegalovirus exposure and HLA in healthy donors. With V trimmed by 4 bases and J by 8 bases, 8 bases remained unmatched. The CDR3 has 15 residues. Germline CDR1 SGHRS, CDR2 YFSETQ. Method: immunoSEQ multiplex PCR; TCRdb's copy keeps in-frame clones and lacks some. This table holds around 300,000 clones, approximately 86% found once. The donors were members of the validation cohort, which comprised 100 to 150 subjects and was separate from the first cohort of roughly 700 subjects. The receptor was isolated from a woman aged 25 to 45 in good health and CMV-seropositive. Material: PBMCs. This chain connects TRBV5-1 to TRBJ1-4, with 10 positions matching TRBD1. The CDR3 nucleotides read TGCGCCAGCAGCACGGGACAGGGGCTGCCGGAAAAACTGTTTTTT. It yields the protein CASSTGQGLPEKLFF.